The clone carrying this T cell receptor beta chain appeared many times. Its matching antigen is unknown. The data were taken from a study of Graves' ophthalmopathy and Graves' hyperthyroidism. The study's findings and limits: A 13-signature model separated ophthalmopathy from stable hyperthyroidism, almost 90% sensitivity, around 78% specificity. The majority of expanded thyroid clonotypes above 0.001 frequency also occurred in blood.

The CDR3 covers 15 residues. V was clipped by 4 bases and J by 0 bases, with 11 bases between them. Germline V CDR1 and CDR2: SGDLS, YYNGEE. The sequenced template was RNA, covering the TCR beta CDR3 region. HTBI primers were used in a first-round RT-PCR, which preceded a second-round multiplex PCR. TCRdb recomputed calls from the multiplex PCR reads with MiXCR, one row per CDR3 protein. The data show around 1.1 million distinct CDR3 sequences, about 38% seen once. Hyperthyroidism cases were recent diagnoses of under 2 months' duration in people aged 18 to 65. Diagnosis was based on clinical symptoms, serum thyroxine, TRAb, thyroid ultrasound and orbital computed tomography.

The chain uses TRBV9 and TRBJ1-5; tentative D call: TRBD1 (6 bases). This TCR derives from an adult man with Graves' hyperthyroidism. Material: peripheral blood or thyroid tissue (not recorded which). This CDR3 reads CASSQGGASNQPQHF. For the CDR3, the DNA is TGTGCCAGCAGCCAAGGGGGGGCTAGCAATCAGCCCCAGCATTTT.